Presented here are 29 T cell receptor beta chains from one specimen sequenced in a study of cytomegalovirus exposure and HLA in healthy donors. Primers for the PCR totalled 60 Vbeta and 13 Jbeta. Libraries were prepared by immunoSEQ multiplex PCR; TCRdb keeps only in-frame clonotypes and omits some of them. The sample has about 70,000 clones; around 73% are singletons. Sequencing was done on a sample of PBMCs. The receptor source for this set is a girl under 18 in good health and CMV-seropositive.

The chain carries TRBV18 and TRBJ2-1; no clear D. This CDR3 spans 14 amino acids. Trimming removed 3 bases from V and 4 bases from J, with 10 bases in between. Germline lookup yields CDR1 KGHSH and CDR2 LQKENI. CDR3 in amino acids: CASSPTGLYNEQFF. As DNA, the CDR3 is TGTGCCAGCTCACCGACTGGCCTGTACAATGAGCAGTTCTTC.

The rearrangement uses TRBV7-9 and TRBJ2-1, with D possibly being TRBD1 (7 bases). The V and J ends lost 5 bases and 5 bases respectively, with 25 bases between them. Per germline, CDR1 SEHNR and CDR2 FQNEAQ (reference sequence). The CDR3 loop spans 18 amino acids. Here the CDR3 DNA reads TGTGCCAGCAGCCTCTATCAGGGACTGGGACAGAATAACAATGAGCAGTTCTTC. Translation: CASSLYQGLGQNNNEQFF.

Only a few counts were recorded for this clone. V and J are TRBV6-1 and TRBJ2-6; D is possibly TRBD2 (5 bases). This CDR3 contains 13 residues. Per the germline V gene, CDR1 is MNHNS and CDR2 is SASEGT. Trimming removed 10 bases at V and 2 bases at J, with 9 bases between. The CDR3 region is CATRGTGANVLTF. CDR3 bases: TGTGCCACTCGAGGGACTGGGGCCAACGTCCTGACTTTC.

This clone was seen more than once but under ten times. This rearrangement joins TRBV5-1 to TRBJ2-1, with 8 bases fitting TRBD2. This CDR3 has 13 residues. Unmatched junction bases numbered 8, after V lost 6 bases and J lost 9 bases. The germline V gene has CDR1 SGHRS and CDR2 YFSETQ. CDR3 sequence reads: CASTPAGGTEQFF. Here the CDR3 DNA reads TGCGCCAGCACCCCGGCGGGAGGAACTGAGCAGTTCTTC. Full variable domain (remainder filled in from reference TRBV5-1 and TRBJ2-1): KAGVTQTPRYLIKTRGQQVTLSCSPISGHRSVSWYQQTPGQGLQFLFEYFSETQRNKGNFPGRFSGRQFSNSRSEMNVSTLELGDSALYLCASTPAGGTEQFFGPGTRLTVL.

The chain couples TRBV11-3 to TRBJ2-5; TRBD1 matches 9 bases. Germline V gene data show CDR1 as SGHNT and CDR2 as YENEEA. This CDR3 comprises 15 residues. Trimming took 3 bases from V and 0 from J; bases not matched to a gene: 2. CDR3 sequence reads: CASSLGDRDQETQYF. DNA for the CDR3: TGTGCCAGCAGCTTGGGGGACAGGGACCAAGAGACCCAGTACTTC.

The chain has TRBV27 and TRBJ1-2; D gene uncertain. From germline, CDR1 is MNHEY and CDR2 SMNVEV (reference sequence). This CDR3 is 12 amino acids long. The V end was cut by 8 bases, the J end by 2 bases, with 9 bases between. This CDR3 reads CASGIYNYGYTF. The DNA of the CDR3 is TGTGCCAGCGGCATTTACAACTATGGCTACACCTTC.

The V gene is TRBV6-5, the J gene TRBJ2-1; D remains unclear. The germline gives CDR1 MNHEY, CDR2 SVGAGI. The CDR3 has 15 amino acids. Trimming removed 6 bases from V and 0 bases from J, with 12 bases in between. In nucleotides, the CDR3 is TGTGCCAGCAGCTTAACTCAAATCTCCTACAATGAGCAGTTCTTC. Residues: CASSLTQISYNEQFF.

Here the CDR3 DNA reads TGTGCCAGCAGTTACCGGACAGGGGGTGTCCCTCAAGCTTTCTTT. Protein product: CASSYRTGGVPQAFF. The chain links TRBV6-5 to TRBJ1-1, with 10 bases that match TRBD1. CDR3 length: 15 residues. Per germline, CDR1 MNHEY and CDR2 SVGAGI. After removal of 2 bases from V and 9 bases from J, the junction contained 9 bases not matched to a gene.

This chain connects TRBV29-1 to TRBJ1-2, with D maybe TRBD1 (6 bases). This CDR3 region has 15 residues. The germline V and J ends were trimmed by 7 bases and 5 bases, with 23 bases remaining between them. The germline V gene encodes CDR1 SQVTM and CDR2 ANQGSEA. The CDR3 DNA follows: TGCAGCGCCTACACCCCGGACAGCGGCGCGTATGGCTACACCTTC. As protein: CSAYTPDSGAYGYTF.

The gene calls are TRBV5-1 and TRBJ2-5; TRBD2 is a possible D gene (6 bases). CDR3 size: 13 residues. The germline gives CDR1 SGHRS, CDR2 YFSETQ. Trimming pared 2 bases from V and 7 bases from J, leaving 12 bases between. The CDR3 sequence: CASSFEDYGTQYF. The CDR3 nucleotides read TGCGCCAGCAGCTTCGAGGACTATGGGACCCAGTACTTC. The whole variable domain, remainder taken from reference TRBV5-1 and TRBJ2-5, is KAGVTQTPRYLIKTRGQQVTLSCSPISGHRSVSWYQQTPGQGLQFLFEYFSETQRNKGNFPGRFSGRQFSNSRSEMNVSTLELGDSALYLCASSFEDYGTQYFGPGTRLLVL.

The chain recombines TRBV6-1 with TRBJ2-5, with D possibly TRBD2 on 6 matching bases. Germline V lookup: CDR1 MNHNS, CDR2 SASEGT. V was pared by 6 bases and J by 5 bases, with 19 bases between. The CDR3 length is 15 residues. The CDR3 bases are TGTGCCAGCAGCCGTACCGCGGGACGTGGGGAGACCCAGTACTTC. This translates into CASSRTAGRGETQYF.

The chain couples TRBV7-9 to TRBJ1-5, with 7 bases lining up with TRBD1. The CDR3 is 19 residues long. V lost 4 bases to trimming and J lost 1 base; unmatched junction nucleotides: 16. Germline CDR1 SEHNR, CDR2 FQNEAQ (reference sequence). The CDR3 loop is CASSSEGAGGRRSNQPQHF. In DNA, the CDR3 is TGTGCCAGCAGCTCGGAAGGGGCAGGGGGAAGAAGAAGCAATCAGCCCCAGCATTTT. The entire variable domain, with the rest obtained from reference TRBV7-9 and TRBJ1-5, is as follows: DTGVSQNPRHKITKRGQNVTFRCDPISEHNRLYWYRQTLGQGPEFLTYFQNEAQLEKSRLLSDRFSAERPKGSFSTLEIQRTEQGDSAMYLCASSSEGAGGRRSNQPQHFGDGTRLSIL.

CDR3 residues: CASSLRGNYGYTF. Written as DNA, the CDR3 is TGTGCCAGCAGCTTAAGGGGGAACTATGGCTACACCTTC. The rearrangement joins TRBV7-2 to TRBJ1-2; maybe TRBD1 (6 bases). The CDR3 covers 13 residues. V lost 2 bases and J lost 2, with 6 bases in between. Per the germline V gene, CDR1 is SGHTA and CDR2 is FQGNSA. Full variable domain (rest looked up from reference TRBV7-2 and TRBJ1-2): GAGVSQSPSNKVTEKGKDVELRCDPISGHTALYWYRQSLGQGLEFLIYFQGNSAPDKSGLPSDRFSAERTGGSVSTLTIQRTQQEDSAVYLCASSLRGNYGYTFGSGTRLTVV.

V gene TRBV30 combines with J gene TRBJ2-2; 10 positions agree with TRBD1. Per the germline V gene, CDR1 is GTSNPN and CDR2 is SVGIG (reference sequence). J lost 10 bases, V lost 3 bases, and 17 bases had no gene match. The CDR3 runs to 17 residues. CDR3: CAWRVRLGQGLKLELFF. The CDR3 DNA reads as TGTGCCTGGAGAGTGCGGCTGGGACAGGGGTTAAAATTGGAGCTGTTTTTT.

The chain joins TRBV29-1 to TRBJ1-1; D uncertain. CDR3 length: 11 residues. The V end lost 4 bases, the J end lost 6 bases, and 9 bases lay between the germline ends. Germline values: CDR1 SQVTM, CDR2 ANQGSEA. The CDR3, as DNA: TGCAGCGTTGTAGAGGCCGCTGAAGCTTTCTTT. This sequence encodes CSVVEAAEAFF.

The CDR3 reads CASSFAVRDTQYF. In DNA form, the CDR3 reads TGTGCCAGCAGTTTCGCCGTACGGGATACGCAGTATTTT. The chain carries TRBV6-5 and TRBJ2-3; D remains unclear. V lost 4 bases and J 6 bases, leaving 11 bases between the germline ends. The CDR3 is 13 amino acids. Germline CDR1 reads MNHEY; CDR2 reads SVGAGI.

The V gene is TRBV21-1, the J gene TRBJ2-3; the D call TRBD2 from the table was never checked on the DNA. TRBV21-1 counts as a pseudogene. The CDR3 spans 15 residues. CDR3 in DNA: TGTGCCAGCAGCAAAGCCGCGGGTGAGGGAGATACGCAGTATTTT. It codes for CASSKAAGEGDTQYF.

This chain links TRBV5-1 with TRBJ1-1; no firm D call. The ends were cut back, 0 bases at V and 4 bases at J, with 10 bases in the middle. Germline CDR1 reads SGHRS; CDR2 reads YFSETQ. This CDR3 is 14 amino acids long. CDR3 in DNA: TGCGCCAGCAGCTTGGGTACTGCGGTCACTGAAGCTTTCTTT. It codes for CASSLGTAVTEAFF.

The V gene is TRBV30, the J gene TRBJ2-3, with 9 bases that match TRBD2. From germline, CDR1 is GTSNPN and CDR2 SVGIG (reference sequence). V trimming: 8 bases; J trimming: 4 bases; junction bases outside the gene matches: 19. The CDR3 spans 17 residues. CDR3 sequence reads: CAQGAVAGAKRADTQYF. In nucleotides, the CDR3 is TGTGCCCAAGGGGCAGTAGCGGGAGCAAAAAGGGCAGATACGCAGTATTTT. The full variable domain, with the rest looked up from reference TRBV30 and TRBJ2-3, is SQTIHQWPATLVQPVGSPLSLECTVEGTSNPNLYWYRQAAGRGLQLLFYSVGIGQISSEVPQNLSASRPQDRQFILSSKKLLLSDSGFYLCAQGAVAGAKRADTQYFGPGTRLTVL.

The sample holds a few counts of this clone. The rearrangement joins TRBV6-6 to TRBJ2-4; 7 positions agree with TRBD2. In germline, CDR1 is MNHNY, CDR2 SVGAGI (reference sequence). V trimming: 5 bases; J trimming: 15 bases; junction bases outside the gene matches: 7. The CDR3 has 11 residues. This chain's CDR3 is CASSPGTIAYF. The CDR3 DNA reads TGTGCCAGCAGTCCCGGGACTATAGCGTACTTC.

The gene calls are TRBV2 and TRBJ1-1, with TRBD1 matching 8 bases. This CDR3 contains 14 residues. V dropped 6 bases and J dropped 1; count of bases not matched to a gene: 4. The germline CDR1 and CDR2 sequences are SNHLY and FYNNEI. CDR3 coding DNA: TGTGCCAGCAGAATTGACAGGGGGAACACTGAAGCTTTCTTT. This sequence encodes CASRIDRGNTEAFF. Supplemented by reference TRBV2 and TRBJ1-1, the full variable domain reads EPEVTQTPSHQVTQMGQEVILRCVPISNHLYFYWYRQILGQKVEFLVSFYNNEISEKSEIFDDQFSVERPDGSNFTLKIRSTKLEDSAMYFCASRIDRGNTEAFFGQGTRLTVV.

The chain employs TRBV7-2 and TRBJ2-7; 9 bases are shared with TRBD2. From germline, CDR1 is SGHTA and CDR2 FQGNSA. V trimming: 2 bases; J trimming: 6 bases; junction bases outside the gene matches: 8. The CDR3 extends over 15 amino acids. CDR3 coding DNA: TGTGCCAGCAGCTTACTTATCGCGGGAGGGCCCGAGCAGTACTTC. Residues: CASSLLIAGGPEQYF.

The gene calls are TRBV4-1 and TRBJ2-1; D unclear. The ends were cut back, 3 bases at V and 4 bases at J, with 4 bases in the middle. From germline, CDR1 is MGHRA and CDR2 YSYEKL. The CDR3 totals 12 residues. The CDR3 bases are TGCGCCAGCAGCCATCTGTACAATGAGCAGTTCTTC. This translates into CASSHLYNEQFF.

This clone was observed a handful of times. This rearrangement joins TRBV5-6 to TRBJ2-7; 10 bases are a match to TRBD2. The CDR3 has 16 amino acids. After removal of 4 bases from V and 7 bases from J, the junction contained 14 bases not matched to a gene. Germline V gene sequence: CDR1 SGHDT, CDR2 YYEEEE. The CDR3 reads CASSRGLLAGGREQYF. The CDR3 nucleotides are TGTGCCAGCAGCCGGGGCCTCTTAGCGGGGGGACGGGAGCAGTACTTC.

The chain joins TRBV6-5 to TRBJ2-7; maybe TRBD1 (6 bases). This CDR3 comprises 13 residues. Looked up from germline, CDR1 is MNHEY and CDR2 is SVGAGI. Trimming shortened V by 7 bases and J by 2 bases, and 12 bases separated the two germline ends. CDR3 protein: CASKRTGTYEQYF. The CDR3 region has the DNA TGTGCCAGCAAACGAACAGGGACCTACGAGCAGTACTTC.

The chain carries TRBV5-1 and TRBJ2-1; the match to TRBD2 covers 8 bases. Germline CDR1 is SGHRS and CDR2 is YFSETQ. This CDR3 is built from 13 residues. V lost 6 bases to trimming and J lost 6 bases; unmatched junction nucleotides: 5. CDR3 in amino acids: CASIVAGSNEQFF. CDR3 DNA sequence: TGCGCCAGCATTGTAGCGGGGTCCAATGAGCAGTTCTTC.

The chain uses TRBV16 and TRBJ2-5, with D maybe TRBD2 (6 bases). Germline CDR1 KGHSY, CDR2 FQNENV. V dropped 5 bases and J dropped 5 bases, with 15 bases sitting between them. This CDR3 contains 14 residues. The DNA for the CDR3 is TGTGCCAGCAGCAGGGAGCGGGCGAGGGAGACCCAGTACTTC. This translates into CASSRERARETQYF.

The rearrangement links TRBV30 to TRBJ2-3; 7 bases line up with TRBD2. The CDR3 is 15 amino acids. V shed 2 bases and J 0 bases; nucleotides not matched to a gene: 5. Germline CDR1 GTSNPN, CDR2 SVGIG (reference sequence). In DNA, the CDR3 is TGTGCCTGGAGTTCTTGGGGGGGTAGCACAGATACGCAGTATTTT. Its protein product is CAWSSWGGSTDTQYF.

V usage is TRBV4-2 and J usage is TRBJ2-6, with D possibly being TRBD1 (5 bases). Trimming removed 2 bases from V and 0 bases from J, with 8 bases in between. The germline V gene has CDR1 LGHNA and CDR2 YNFKEQ. This CDR3 contains 16 residues. The CDR3 DNA is TGTGCCAGCAGCCAAACAGGCCGCTCTGGGGCCAACGTCCTGACTTTC. Its protein is CASSQTGRSGANVLTF.